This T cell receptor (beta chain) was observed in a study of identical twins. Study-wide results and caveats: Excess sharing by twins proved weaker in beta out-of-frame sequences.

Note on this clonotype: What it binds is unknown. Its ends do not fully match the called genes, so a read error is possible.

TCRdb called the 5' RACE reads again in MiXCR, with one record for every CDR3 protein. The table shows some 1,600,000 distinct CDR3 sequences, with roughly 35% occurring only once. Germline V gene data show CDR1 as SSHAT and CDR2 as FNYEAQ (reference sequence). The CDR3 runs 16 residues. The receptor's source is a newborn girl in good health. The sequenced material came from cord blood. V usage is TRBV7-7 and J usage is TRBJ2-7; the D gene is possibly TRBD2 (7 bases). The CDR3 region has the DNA TGTGCTAGCAGCTTAGTAGGGAGGGGGTCCTACAATGAGCAGTACTTC. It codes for CASSLVGRGSYNEQYF. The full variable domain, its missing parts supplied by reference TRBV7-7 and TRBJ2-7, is GAGVSQSPRYKVTKRGQDVTLRCDPISSHATLYWYQQALGQGPEFLTYFNYEAQPDKSGLPSDRFSAERPEGSISTLTIQRTEQRDSAMYRCASSLVGRGSYNEQYFGPGTRLTVT.